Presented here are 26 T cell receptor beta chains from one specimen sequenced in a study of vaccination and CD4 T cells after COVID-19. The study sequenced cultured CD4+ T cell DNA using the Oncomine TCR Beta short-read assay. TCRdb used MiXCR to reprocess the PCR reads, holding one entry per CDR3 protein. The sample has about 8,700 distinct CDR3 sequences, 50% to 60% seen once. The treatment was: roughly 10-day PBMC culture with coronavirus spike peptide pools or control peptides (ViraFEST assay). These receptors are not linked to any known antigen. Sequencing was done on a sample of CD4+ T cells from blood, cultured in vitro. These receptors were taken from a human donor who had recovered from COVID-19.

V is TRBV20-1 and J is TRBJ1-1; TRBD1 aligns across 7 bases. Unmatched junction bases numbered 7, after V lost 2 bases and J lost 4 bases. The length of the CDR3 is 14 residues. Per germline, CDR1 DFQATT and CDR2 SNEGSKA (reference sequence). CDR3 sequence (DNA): TGCAGTGCTAGAACAGGGGCTGGGGGCACTGAAGCTTTCTTT. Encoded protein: CSARTGAGGTEAFF.

CDR3: CASSLGRANTGELFF. The CDR3 DNA reads as TGTGCCAGCAGCTTGGGCCGGGCGAACACCGGGGAGCTGTTTTTT. The gene calls are TRBV5-4 and TRBJ2-2; the D is unclear. The CDR3 covers 15 residues. Deletions cut 0 bases from V and 0 bases from J, with 6 bases between. Germline V gene sequence: CDR1 SGHNT, CDR2 YYREEE (reference sequence).

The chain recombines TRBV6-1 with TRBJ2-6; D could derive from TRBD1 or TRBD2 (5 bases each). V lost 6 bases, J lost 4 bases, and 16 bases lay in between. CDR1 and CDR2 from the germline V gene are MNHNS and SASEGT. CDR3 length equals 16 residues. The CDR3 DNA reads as TGTGCCAGCAGAAACAGCGGTCAGGGAGGGGCCAACGTCCTGACTTTC. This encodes CASRNSGQGGANVLTF.

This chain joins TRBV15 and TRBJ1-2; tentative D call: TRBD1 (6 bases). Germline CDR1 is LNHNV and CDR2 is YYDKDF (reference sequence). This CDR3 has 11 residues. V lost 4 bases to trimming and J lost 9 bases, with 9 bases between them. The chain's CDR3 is CATSNRESYTF. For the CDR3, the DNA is TGTGCCACCAGCAACAGGGAAAGCTACACCTTC.

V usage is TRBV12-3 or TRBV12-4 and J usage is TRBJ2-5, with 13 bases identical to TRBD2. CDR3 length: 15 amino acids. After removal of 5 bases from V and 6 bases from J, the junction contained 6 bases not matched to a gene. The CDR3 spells CASSALAGGGKTQYF. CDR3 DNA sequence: TGTGCCAGCAGTGCACTAGCGGGAGGGGGAAAGACCCAGTACTTC.

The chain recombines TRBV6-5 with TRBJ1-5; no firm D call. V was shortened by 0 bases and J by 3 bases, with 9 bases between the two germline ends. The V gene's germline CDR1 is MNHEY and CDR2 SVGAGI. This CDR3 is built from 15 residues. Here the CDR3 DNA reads TGTGCCAGCAGTTACTCGGCAGTAAACAATCAGCCCCAGCATTTT. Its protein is CASSYSAVNNQPQHF.

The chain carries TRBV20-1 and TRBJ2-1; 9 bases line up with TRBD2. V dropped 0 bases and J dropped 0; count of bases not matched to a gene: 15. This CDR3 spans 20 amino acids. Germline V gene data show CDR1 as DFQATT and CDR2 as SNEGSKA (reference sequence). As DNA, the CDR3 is TGCAGTGCTAGAGATTTCGCCCCCGCGACTAGCGGCCGCTCCTACAATGAGCAGTTCTTC. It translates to CSARDFAPATSGRSYNEQFF.

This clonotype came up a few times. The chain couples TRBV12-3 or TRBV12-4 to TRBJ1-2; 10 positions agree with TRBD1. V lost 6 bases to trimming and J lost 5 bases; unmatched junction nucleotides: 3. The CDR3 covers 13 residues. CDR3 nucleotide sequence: TGTGCCAGCAGCCCGGGACAGGGGTATGGCTACACCTTC. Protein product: CASSPGQGYGYTF.

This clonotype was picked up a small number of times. CDR3 loop: CASSYRIYGYTF. In nucleotides, the CDR3 is TGTGCCAGCAGTTACCGGATCTATGGCTACACCTTC. The chain links TRBV6-2 or TRBV6-3 to TRBJ1-2; D gene unclear. This CDR3 comprises 12 residues. Trimming pared 2 bases from V and 4 bases from J, leaving 5 bases between. The germline gives CDR1 MNHEY, CDR2 SVGEGT.

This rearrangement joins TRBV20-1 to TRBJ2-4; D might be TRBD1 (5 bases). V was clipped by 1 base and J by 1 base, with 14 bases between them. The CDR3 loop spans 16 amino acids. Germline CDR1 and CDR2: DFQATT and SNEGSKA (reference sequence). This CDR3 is CSARGFLKGAKNIQYF. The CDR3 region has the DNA TGCAGTGCTAGAGGTTTCCTCAAGGGGGCCAAAAACATTCAGTACTTC.

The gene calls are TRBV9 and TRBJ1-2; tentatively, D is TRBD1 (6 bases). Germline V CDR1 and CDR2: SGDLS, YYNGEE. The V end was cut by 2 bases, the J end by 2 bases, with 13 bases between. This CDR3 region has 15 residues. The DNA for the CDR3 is TGTGCCAGCAGCGTCGGGGACACTCCAAACTATGGCTACACCTTC. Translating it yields CASSVGDTPNYGYTF.

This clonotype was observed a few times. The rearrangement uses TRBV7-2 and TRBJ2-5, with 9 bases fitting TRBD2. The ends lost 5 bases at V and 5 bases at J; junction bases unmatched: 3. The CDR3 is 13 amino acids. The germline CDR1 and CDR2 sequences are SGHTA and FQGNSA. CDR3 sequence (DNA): TGTGCCAGCAGCCTCGGACTAGCGGAGACCCAGTACTTC. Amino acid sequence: CASSLGLAETQYF.

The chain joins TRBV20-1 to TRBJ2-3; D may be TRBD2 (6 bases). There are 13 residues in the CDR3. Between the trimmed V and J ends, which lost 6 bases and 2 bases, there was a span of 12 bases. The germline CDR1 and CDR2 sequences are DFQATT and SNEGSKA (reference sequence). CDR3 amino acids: CSARAGSTDTQYF. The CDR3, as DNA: TGCAGTGCCAGGGCGGGGTCCACAGATACGCAGTATTTT.

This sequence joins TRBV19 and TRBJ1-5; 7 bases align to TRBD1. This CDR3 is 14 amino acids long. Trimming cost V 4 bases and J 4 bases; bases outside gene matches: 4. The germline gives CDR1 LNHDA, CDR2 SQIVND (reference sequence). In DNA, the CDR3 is TGTGCCAGTAGTAGGACAGGTACTAATCAGCCCCAGCATTTT. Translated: CASSRTGTNQPQHF.

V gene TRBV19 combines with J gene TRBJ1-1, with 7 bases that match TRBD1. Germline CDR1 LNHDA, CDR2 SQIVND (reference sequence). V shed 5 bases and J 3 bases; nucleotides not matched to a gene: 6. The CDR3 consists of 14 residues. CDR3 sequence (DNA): TGTGCCAGTAGTCGCCGGGACAGAGACACTGAAGCTTTCTTT. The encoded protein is CASSRRDRDTEAFF.

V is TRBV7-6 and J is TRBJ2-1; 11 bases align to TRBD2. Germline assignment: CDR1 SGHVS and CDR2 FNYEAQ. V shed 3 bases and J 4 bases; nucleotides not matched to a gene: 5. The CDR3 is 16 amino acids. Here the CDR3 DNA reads TGTGCCAGCAGCTTCCTTAGCGGGAGGGCGTACAATGAGCAGTTCTTC. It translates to CASSFLSGRAYNEQFF.

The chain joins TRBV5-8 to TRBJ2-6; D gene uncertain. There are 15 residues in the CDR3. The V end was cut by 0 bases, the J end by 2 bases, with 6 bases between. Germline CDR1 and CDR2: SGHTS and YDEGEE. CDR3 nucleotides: TGTGCCAGCAGCTTGGGGTCCGCTGGGGCCAACGTCCTGACTTTC. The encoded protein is CASSLGSAGANVLTF.

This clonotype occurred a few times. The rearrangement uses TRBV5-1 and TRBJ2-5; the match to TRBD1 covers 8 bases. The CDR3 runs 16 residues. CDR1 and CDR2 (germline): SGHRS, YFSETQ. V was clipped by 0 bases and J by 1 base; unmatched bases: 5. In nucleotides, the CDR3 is TGCGCCAGCAGCTTGGCCCCGCAGGGGGCCCAAGAGACCCAGTACTTC. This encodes CASSLAPQGAQETQYF.

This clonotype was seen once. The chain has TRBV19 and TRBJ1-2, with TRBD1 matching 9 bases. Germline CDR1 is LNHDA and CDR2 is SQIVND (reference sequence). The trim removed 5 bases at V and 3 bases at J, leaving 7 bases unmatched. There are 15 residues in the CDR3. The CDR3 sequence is CASSSTGQGYYGYTF. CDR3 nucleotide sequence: TGTGCCAGTAGTTCTACGGGACAGGGCTACTATGGCTACACCTTC.

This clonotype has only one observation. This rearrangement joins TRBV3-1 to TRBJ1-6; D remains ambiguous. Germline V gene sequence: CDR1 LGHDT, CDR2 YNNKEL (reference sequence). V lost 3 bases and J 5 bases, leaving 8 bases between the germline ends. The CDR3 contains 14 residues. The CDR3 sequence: CASSQGTHNSPLHF. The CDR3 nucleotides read TGTGCCAGCAGCCAGGGTACCCATAATTCACCCCTCCACTTT.

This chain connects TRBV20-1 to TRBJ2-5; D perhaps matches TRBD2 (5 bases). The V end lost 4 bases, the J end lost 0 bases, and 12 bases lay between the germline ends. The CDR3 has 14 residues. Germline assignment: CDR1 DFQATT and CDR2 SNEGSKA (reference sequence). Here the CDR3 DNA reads TGCAGTGCTATGTCTAGCCTGTACCAAGAGACCCAGTACTTC. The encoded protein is CSAMSSLYQETQYF.

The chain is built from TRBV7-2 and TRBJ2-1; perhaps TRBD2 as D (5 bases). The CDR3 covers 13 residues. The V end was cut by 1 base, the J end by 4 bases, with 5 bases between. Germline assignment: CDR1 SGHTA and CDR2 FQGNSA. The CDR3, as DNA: TGTGCCAGCAGCTTAGGGGAGTACAATGAGCAGTTCTTC. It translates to CASSLGEYNEQFF.

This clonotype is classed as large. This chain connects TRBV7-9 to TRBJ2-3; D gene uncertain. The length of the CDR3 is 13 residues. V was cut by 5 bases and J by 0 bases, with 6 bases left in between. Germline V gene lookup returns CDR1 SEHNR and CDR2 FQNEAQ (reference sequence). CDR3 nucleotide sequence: TGTGCCAGCAGCCAGGACAGCACAGATACGCAGTATTTT. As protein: CASSQDSTDTQYF.

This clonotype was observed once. The CDR3 DNA reads as TGTGCCATCGGGGGGGATCCGGCAGATACGCAGTATTTT. Protein product: CAIGGDPADTQYF. V is TRBV10-3 and J is TRBJ2-3; 7 nucleotides match TRBD2. This CDR3 is built from 13 residues. V lost 8 bases to trimming and J lost 4 bases; unmatched junction nucleotides: 6. Germline values: CDR1 ENHRY, CDR2 SYGVKD.

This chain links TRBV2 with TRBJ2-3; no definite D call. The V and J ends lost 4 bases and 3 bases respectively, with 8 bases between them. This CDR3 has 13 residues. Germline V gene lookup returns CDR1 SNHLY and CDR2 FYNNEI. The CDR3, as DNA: TGTGCCAGCAGTGCAGGTGAAACAGATACGCAGTATTTT. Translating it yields CASSAGETDTQYF. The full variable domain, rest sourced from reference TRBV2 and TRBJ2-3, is EPEVTQTPSHQVTQMGQEVILRCVPISNHLYFYWYRQILGQKVEFLVSFYNNEISEKSEIFDDQFSVERPDGSNFTLKIRSTKLEDSAMYFCASSAGETDTQYFGPGTRLTVL.

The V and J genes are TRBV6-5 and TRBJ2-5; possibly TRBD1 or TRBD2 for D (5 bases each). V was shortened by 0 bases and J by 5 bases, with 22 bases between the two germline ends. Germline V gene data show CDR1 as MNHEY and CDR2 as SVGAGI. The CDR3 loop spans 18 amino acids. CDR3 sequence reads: CASSYSVSGTGKGETQYF. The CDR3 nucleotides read TGTGCCAGCAGTTACTCGGTGTCTGGGACGGGAAAGGGGGAGACCCAGTACTTC.